The 26 T cell receptor beta chains below come from one sample, sequenced in a study of shared clonotypes between healthy human individuals. Only in-frame clones appear in the TCRdb table, and some are missing; sequencing was by immunoSEQ multiplex PCR. The sample yields 800,000 to 1,200,000 clones, 75% to 80% seen once. The sample taken for sequencing was memory CD4+ T cells from PBMCs. Subset described: CD45RA-negative fraction. These receptors came from a man between 18 and 29 years old in good health. Some clones in this sample may be carry-over from other donors' samples.

The chain uses TRBV21-1 and TRBJ2-1; the table gives TRBD2 as D, unverified against the DNA. TRBV21-1 is termed a pseudogene. CDR3 length: 17 amino acids. The CDR3: CASSKGIAGGPGGEQFF. The CDR3 nucleotides are TGTGCCAGCAGCAAAGGTATAGCGGGAGGGCCGGGGGGTGAGCAGTTCTTC.

With regard to this clone: This sequence is one base from a far larger clone and is likely a read error. The chain combines TRBV15 with TRBJ1-5; 8 nucleotides line up with TRBD1. The CDR3 totals 15 residues. Trimming took 7 bases from V and 2 from J; bases not matched to a gene: 7. CDR1 and CDR2 (germline): LNHNV, YYDKDF (reference sequence). In DNA, the CDR3 is TGTGCCACCAACAGCGGGGACAGGCGCAATCAGCCCCAGCATTTT. Translated, it gives CATNSGDRRNQPQHF.

The rearrangement uses TRBV27 and TRBJ2-5; D is uncertain. The CDR3 runs to 15 residues. From germline, CDR1 is MNHEY and CDR2 SMNVEV (reference sequence). Deletions cut 4 bases from V and 0 bases from J, with 12 bases between. The CDR3 region is CASSSTGTYQETQYF. The CDR3 DNA reads as TGTGCCAGCAGTTCCACGGGCACATACCAAGAGACCCAGTACTTC.

The V call is TRBV28, the J call TRBJ1-2; TRBD1 matches 7 bases. The ends lost 5 bases at V and 4 bases at J; junction bases unmatched: 13. Looked up from germline, CDR1 is MDHEN and CDR2 is SYDVKM. CDR3 size: 16 residues. CDR3 in DNA: TGTGCCAGCAGTCCAGGGGGGGGATCTAAGGGCTATGGCTACACCTTC. Protein sequence: CASSPGGGSKGYGYTF.

In this sample, this clone turned up many times. This rearrangement joins TRBV4-2 to TRBJ1-2; 10 bases agree with TRBD1. The ends lost 0 bases at V and 7 bases at J; junction bases unmatched: 8. CDR1 is LGHNA and CDR2 is YNFKEQ in the germline V gene. The CDR3 is 16 amino acids. The CDR3 here is CASSQEYTTGGRGYTF. CDR3 coding DNA: TGTGCCAGCAGCCAAGAGTACACGACAGGGGGCCGTGGCTACACCTTC.

CDR3 loop: CASKVAGRGWNTEAFF. CDR3 DNA: TGTGCCAGCAAAGTAGCGGGCAGGGGATGGAACACTGAAGCTTTCTTT. V is TRBV27 and J is TRBJ1-1; D is perhaps TRBD1 (6 bases). The CDR3 consists of 16 residues. V lost 7 bases to trimming and J lost 1 base, with 19 bases between them. The germline CDR1 and CDR2 sequences are MNHEY and SMNVEV (reference sequence).

This clone was observed a handful of times. For the CDR3, the DNA is TGTGCTAGTGGTTTGGAGGATTTGAACACTGAAGCTTTCTTT. Translation gives CASGLEDLNTEAFF. The V call is TRBV12-5, the J call TRBJ1-1; D unresolved. Trimming left V 1 base short and J 0 bases short, with 6 bases between. CDR1 LGHNT and CDR2 FRNRAP come from the germline V gene. The CDR3 extends over 14 amino acids.

This chain uses TRBV7-3 with TRBJ2-2; D gene uncertain. This CDR3 has 12 residues. With 2 bases removed from V and 3 bases from J, the gap between germline ends came to 1 base. In germline, CDR1 is SGHTA, CDR2 FQGTGA. The CDR3 nucleotides are TGTGCCAGCAGCTTACACACCGGGGAGCTGTTTTTT. This codes for CASSLHTGELFF. Complete variable domain (other parts from reference TRBV7-3 and TRBJ2-2): GAGVSQTPSNKVTEKGKYVELRCDPISGHTALYWYRQSLGQGPEFLIYFQGTGAADDSGLPNDRFFAVRPEGSVSTLKIQRTERGDSAVYLCASSLHTGELFFGEGSRLTVL.

Worth noting for this clone: A much larger clone differs by one base, so this may be a read error. The chain employs TRBV6-5 and TRBJ2-6; TRBD1 might be the D (6 bases). V shed 5 bases and J shed 0 bases, with 8 bases lying between them. The germline V gene has CDR1 MNHEY and CDR2 SVGAGI. This CDR3 comprises 15 residues. The CDR3 sequence is CASSIQGSGANVLTF. CDR3 sequence (DNA): TGTGCCAGCAGTATACAGGGCTCTGGGGCCAACGTCCTGACTTTC.

As to this clone: A far larger clone is off by one base, so a read error is likely. J is TRBJ2-5 and V is TRBV6-1, with no clear D. V was clipped by 4 bases and J by 1 base, with 1 base between them. The CDR3 spans 11 residues. Germline V gene sequence: CDR1 MNHNS, CDR2 SASEGT. The CDR3 coding sequence is TGTGCCAGCAGTGCCCAAGAGACCCAGTACTTC. It is translated as CASSAQETQYF.

This clone was seen only once. The chain recombines TRBV5-5 with TRBJ2-1; 8 bases are a match to TRBD1. V lost 5 bases to trimming and J lost 4 bases; unmatched junction nucleotides: 8. This CDR3 has 15 amino acids. The germline V gene has CDR1 SGHKS and CDR2 YYEKEE (reference sequence). The DNA for the CDR3 is TGTGCCAGCAGATCGCCGGGACAGGATTACAATGAGCAGTTCTTC. The encoded protein is CASRSPGQDYNEQFF.

The chain links TRBV4-2 to TRBJ2-3, with 7 bases matching TRBD2. The junction had 5 bases not matched to a gene; V was cut back by 1 base and J by 1 base. Germline CDR1 reads LGHNA; CDR2 reads YNFKEQ. The CDR3 is made up of 16 amino acids. CDR3 coding DNA: TGTGCCAGCAGCCAAGGGAAGCGGGAAGGCACAGATACGCAGTATTTT. It specifies CASSQGKREGTDTQYF.

The V and J genes are TRBV7-3 and TRBJ2-3; the D is unclear. V was cut by 5 bases and J by 2 bases, with 11 bases left in between. Germline-derived CDR1 and CDR2 are SGHTA and FQGTGA. The CDR3 has 14 amino acids. CDR3 region: CASSPAGNTDTQYF. Written as DNA, the CDR3 is TGTGCCAGCAGCCCTGCTGGGAACACAGATACGCAGTATTTT.

The J gene is TRBJ2-5, the V gene TRBV5-1; D unclear. Germline V gives CDR1 SGHRS, CDR2 YFSETQ. The CDR3 has 13 amino acids. Trimming removed 4 bases from V and 0 bases from J, with 7 bases in between. The CDR3 DNA reads as TGCGCCAGCAGCAGGGTTTACCAAGAGACCCAGTACTTC. This sequence encodes CASSRVYQETQYF.

A note on this clone: This specimen includes other DNA sequences encoding the same CDR3. This chain connects TRBV5-1 to TRBJ2-3; unclear D gene. The V gene lost 0 bases and the J gene lost 0 bases, with 5 bases spanning the gap. Germline V gives CDR1 SGHRS, CDR2 YFSETQ. This CDR3 is 14 amino acids long. CDR3 in amino acids: CASSLAASTDTQYF. In DNA, the CDR3 is TGCGCCAGCAGCTTGGCGGCTAGCACAGATACGCAGTATTTT.

The J gene is TRBJ1-1, the V gene TRBV25-1; a possible D gene is TRBD1 (5 bases). Between the trimmed V and J ends, which lost 4 bases and 4 bases, there was a span of 7 bases. The CDR3 loop spans 12 amino acids. Germline CDR1 reads MGHDK; CDR2 reads SYGVNS. The CDR3 DNA follows: TGTGCCAGCAGTGTAAGGGGCACTGAAGCTTTCTTT. Protein product: CASSVRGTEAFF.

This chain links TRBV5-1 with TRBJ2-5, with D possibly TRBD1 on 6 matching bases. Germline V gene sequence: CDR1 SGHRS, CDR2 YFSETQ. Trimming took off 2 bases at V and 1 base at J, with 9 bases between the two ends. The CDR3 covers 14 residues. The CDR3 nucleotides read TGCGCCAGCAGCTTCAGGGGACCCCAAGAGACCCAGTACTTC. Amino acid sequence: CASSFRGPQETQYF.

V and J are TRBV5-1 and TRBJ2-3; 8 nucleotides align to TRBD2. The CDR3 sequence is 14 residues long. The germline CDR1 and CDR2 sequences are SGHRS and YFSETQ. After removal of 4 bases from V and 1 base from J, the junction contained 2 bases not matched to a gene. The CDR3 here is CASSPAGGTDTQYF. The CDR3 DNA follows: TGCGCCAGCAGCCCAGCGGGAGGCACAGATACGCAGTATTTT.

This chain joins TRBV11-2 and TRBJ1-5; D possibly corresponds to TRBD1 (6 bases). This CDR3 contains 14 residues. The germline V gene encodes CDR1 SGHAT and CDR2 FQNNGV. Between the trimmed V and J ends, which lost 1 base and 5 bases, there was a span of 9 bases. CDR3 nucleotides: TGTGCCAGCAGCTTAGGGGGGGGCCATCAGCCCCAGCATTTT. It is translated as CASSLGGGHQPQHF.

V is TRBV7-2 and J is TRBJ2-3; the D is unclear. The CDR3 is 13 residues long. Germline lookup yields CDR1 SGHTA and CDR2 FQGNSA. Trimming pared 1 base from V and 4 bases from J, leaving 6 bases between. Here the CDR3 DNA reads TGTGCCAGCAGCTTAGAAATAGCAGATACGCAGTATTTT. Amino acids: CASSLEIADTQYF.

The rearrangement links TRBV13 to TRBJ2-7; TRBD2 is a possible D gene (5 bases). The CDR3 covers 14 residues. V was cut by 4 bases and J by 6 bases, with 16 bases left in between. Germline V gene lookup returns CDR1 PRHDT and CDR2 FYEKMQ (reference sequence). CDR3: CASSSNPDSSEQYF. CDR3 DNA: TGTGCCAGCAGCTCTAACCCGGACTCTTCCGAGCAGTACTTC.

The J gene is TRBJ2-7, the V gene TRBV7-3; the match to TRBD2 covers 9 bases. This CDR3 is built from 15 residues. Germline CDR1 reads SGHTA; CDR2 reads FQGTGA. Germline trimming cut 5 bases from V and 5 bases from J; bases unmatched to any gene: 10. This CDR3 reads CASSPGGSGRDEQYF. CDR3 nucleotide sequence: TGTGCCAGCAGCCCGGGGGGTAGCGGGAGAGACGAGCAGTACTTC.

This clone was seen a single time. The rearrangement joins TRBV28 to TRBJ2-2; tentatively, D is TRBD2 (6 bases). This CDR3 has 15 residues. V lost 1 base, J lost 1 base, and 7 bases lay in between. Germline V gives CDR1 MDHEN, CDR2 SYDVKM. CDR3 amino acids: CASSLSGLNTGELFF. The CDR3 nucleotides read TGTGCCAGCAGTTTATCGGGACTGAACACCGGGGAGCTGTTTTTT.

The chain links TRBV27 to TRBJ1-2, with 8 bases aligning to TRBD1. Germline values: CDR1 MNHEY, CDR2 SMNVEV (reference sequence). The CDR3 consists of 13 residues. Germline trimming cut 4 bases from V and 6 bases from J; bases unmatched to any gene: 4. The CDR3 here is CASSSSQGDGYTF. CDR3 sequence (DNA): TGTGCCAGCAGTTCGTCACAGGGGGATGGCTACACCTTC.

This chain uses TRBV15 with TRBJ2-7; 8 bases map to TRBD2. The germline gives CDR1 LNHNV, CDR2 YYDKDF (reference sequence). The ends lost 0 bases at V and 3 bases at J; junction bases unmatched: 4. This CDR3 spans 15 amino acids. The CDR3 DNA reads as TGTGCCACCAGCAGAGATGTGAGCGGGAGCTACGAGCAGTACTTC. Protein sequence: CATSRDVSGSYEQYF.

This clone was seen only a few times. The V gene is TRBV4-3, the J gene TRBJ2-7; no definite D call. This CDR3 has 15 residues. The germline V gene has CDR1 LGHNA and CDR2 YSLEER. Trimming stripped 3 bases from V and 0 bases from J, with 12 bases between. The CDR3 sequence is CASSQSPQVSYEQYF. Here the CDR3 DNA reads TGCGCCAGCAGCCAGAGTCCCCAGGTCTCCTACGAGCAGTACTTC.